This T cell receptor (beta chain) stems from a study of T cell repertoires in ileal Crohn's disease. The method was immunoSEQ multiplex PCR; TCRdb's version includes in-frame clones alone and lacks a portion of them. Here the sample spans under 9,000 clones, 70% to 85% being singletons. General study results and limits: High-frequency clones were more common in sorted CD8 than CD4 cells.

Germline assignment: CDR1 MNHEY and CDR2 SMNVEV (reference sequence). The CDR3 runs to 14 residues. J was trimmed by 0 bases and V by 5 bases; bases with no gene match: 3. A remark on this clone: As yet, its antigen is unknown.

This sequence joins TRBV27 and TRBJ1-1; 7 bases map to TRBD1. Sequencing used ileal tissue. The sequence was collected from an adult with Crohn's disease. CDR3 sequence: CASSTGQLNTEAFF. Here the CDR3 DNA reads TGTGCCAGCAGTACGGGACAGTTGAACACTGAAGCTTTCTTT.